This T cell receptor (beta chain) was documented in a study of T cells expressing NK-cell markers. Germline V gives CDR1 SGHAT, CDR2 FQNNGV. This CDR3 region has 13 residues. TCRdb processed the 5' RACE reads again and assigns one entry to each CDR3 protein, with no DNA. Its listing shows approximately 550,000 distinct CDR3 sequences. The chain combines TRBV11-2 with TRBJ1-2; the TCRdb D gene call, TRBD1, has no DNA to confirm it. Material: blood T cells: a sorted CD56 or NKG2C T cell subset, CD4+ or CD8+ T cells, or bulk PBMC T cells (not recorded which). This receptor was taken from a man between 18 and 35 years old in good health. The CDR3 protein is CASSRQGAGGYTF.